This T cell receptor beta chain derives from a study of blood T cell repertoires in COVID-19. About the research overall: COVID-19 samples from acute and convalescent phases originated in the United States, Italy and Spain.

There are a few counts of this clone. The repertoire was sequenced with immunoSEQ multiplex PCR; TCRdb's copy has only in-frame clones and lacks some. The sample has about 230,000 clones, approximately 90% seen once. The CDR3 covers 14 residues. J lost 7 bases, V lost 4 bases, and 4 bases had no gene match. CDR1 is SGHNT and CDR2 is YYREEE in the germline V gene (reference sequence). This clonotype originated in a man aged 50 or older with COVID-19, enrolled during active disease. Sequences were obtained from peripheral blood. The chain combines TRBV5-4 with TRBJ1-4; 10 bases map to TRBD1. The DNA of the CDR3 is TGTGCCAGCAGCCCGGGGACAGGGGTTGAAAAACTGTTTTTT. Its translation: CASSPGTGVEKLFF.